Below are 4 T cell receptor beta chains sequenced from a single sample in a study of blood T cell repertoires in COVID-19. The protocol was immunoSEQ multiplex PCR, while the TCRdb copy is restricted to in-frame clones and leaves out a portion. The sample includes some 130,000 clones, more than 85% of them seen just once. The sample taken for sequencing was peripheral blood. The receptors derive from a man aged 60-69 years with COVID-19, enrolled during active disease.

This chain connects TRBV5-4 to TRBJ2-7, with D possibly being TRBD1 (7 bases). Germline V gene data show CDR1 as SGHNT and CDR2 as YYREEE (reference sequence). Trimming shortened V by 4 bases and J by 4 bases, and 21 bases separated the two germline ends. This CDR3 contains 16 residues. CDR3 region: CASSPSVEGARYEQYF. In DNA, the CDR3 is TGTGCCAGCAGCCCTTCGGTGGAGGGGGCACGTTACGAGCAGTACTTC.

This rearrangement joins TRBV18 to TRBJ1-4, with 9 nucleotides matching TRBD1. Germline V gene data show CDR1 as KGHSH and CDR2 as LQKENI. After removal of 5 bases from V and 5 bases from J, the junction contained 9 bases not matched to a gene. The CDR3 has 16 amino acids. For the CDR3, the DNA is TGTGCCAGCTCAGTTCAACAGGGACAGGGAAATGAAAAACTGTTTTTT. The encoded protein is CASSVQQGQGNEKLFF.

The chain uses TRBV15 and TRBJ1-2, with D perhaps matching TRBD1 (5 bases). The CDR3 extends over 14 amino acids. Per germline, CDR1 LNHNV and CDR2 YYDKDF (reference sequence). Trimming removed 0 bases at V and 8 bases at J, with 13 bases between. This CDR3 is CATSRDAGGRGYTF. The CDR3 bases are TGTGCCACCAGCAGAGATGCGGGGGGTAGGGGCTACACCTTC.

CDR3 sequence (DNA): TGTGCCAGCAGCTTGCCGGACAGGGGGTCGGCGGGCTACACCTTC. Translated: CASSLPDRGSAGYTF. The chain employs TRBV6-5 and TRBJ1-2; 10 nucleotides line up with TRBD1. Per germline, CDR1 MNHEY and CDR2 SVGAGI. This CDR3 has 15 residues. The junction had 12 bases not matched to a gene; V was cut back by 6 bases and J by 8 bases.